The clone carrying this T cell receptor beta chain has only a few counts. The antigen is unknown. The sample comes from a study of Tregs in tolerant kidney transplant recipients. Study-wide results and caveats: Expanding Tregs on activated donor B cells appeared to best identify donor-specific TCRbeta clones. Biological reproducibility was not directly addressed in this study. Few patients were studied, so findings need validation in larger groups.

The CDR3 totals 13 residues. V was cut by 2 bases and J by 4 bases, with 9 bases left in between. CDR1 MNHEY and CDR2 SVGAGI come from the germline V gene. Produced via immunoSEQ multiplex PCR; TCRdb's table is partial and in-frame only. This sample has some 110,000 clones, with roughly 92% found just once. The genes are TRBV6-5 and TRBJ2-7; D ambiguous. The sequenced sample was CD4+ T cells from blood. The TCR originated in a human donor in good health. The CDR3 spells CASSYGRGYEQYF. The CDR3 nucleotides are TGTGCCAGCAGTTACGGCCGAGGTTACGAGCAGTACTTC.